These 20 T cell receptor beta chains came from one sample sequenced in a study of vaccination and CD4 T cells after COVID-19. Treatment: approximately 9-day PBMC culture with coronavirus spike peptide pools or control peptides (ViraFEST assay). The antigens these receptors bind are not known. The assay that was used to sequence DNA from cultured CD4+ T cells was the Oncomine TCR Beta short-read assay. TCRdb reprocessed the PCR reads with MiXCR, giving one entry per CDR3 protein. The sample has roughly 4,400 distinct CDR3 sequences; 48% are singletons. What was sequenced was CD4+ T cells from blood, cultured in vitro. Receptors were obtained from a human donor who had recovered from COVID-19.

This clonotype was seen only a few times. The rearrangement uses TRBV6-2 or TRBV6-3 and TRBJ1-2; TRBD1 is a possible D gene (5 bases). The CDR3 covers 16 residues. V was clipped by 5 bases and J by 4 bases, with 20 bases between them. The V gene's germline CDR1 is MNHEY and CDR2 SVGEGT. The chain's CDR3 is CASSHRDRIDIYGYTF. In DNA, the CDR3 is TGTGCCAGCAGTCATCGGGACCGTATCGATATCTATGGCTACACCTTC.

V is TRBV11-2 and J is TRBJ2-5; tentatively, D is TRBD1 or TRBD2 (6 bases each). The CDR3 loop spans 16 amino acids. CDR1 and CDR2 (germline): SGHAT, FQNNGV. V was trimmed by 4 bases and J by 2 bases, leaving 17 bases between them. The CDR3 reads CASSYSRGAGQETQYF. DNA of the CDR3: TGTGCCAGCAGCTACTCCAGGGGTGCGGGGCAAGAGACCCAGTACTTC.

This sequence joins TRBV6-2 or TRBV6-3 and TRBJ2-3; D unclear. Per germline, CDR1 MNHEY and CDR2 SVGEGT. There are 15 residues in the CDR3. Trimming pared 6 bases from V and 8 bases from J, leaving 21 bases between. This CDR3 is CASRPPGRLGATQYF. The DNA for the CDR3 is TGTGCCAGCAGACCTCCCGGACGCCTGGGCGCTACGCAGTATTTT.

The CDR3 nucleotides read TGTGCCAGCAGCTTTGGGGCGAGCGGTCAAGAGACCCAGTACTTC. Encoded protein: CASSFGASGQETQYF. The J gene is TRBJ2-5, the V gene TRBV5-4; tentatively, D is TRBD1 or TRBD2 (5 bases each). The CDR3 sequence is 15 residues long. Germline V gene lookup returns CDR1 SGHNT and CDR2 YYREEE (reference sequence). Trimming shortened V by 2 bases and J by 2 bases, and 13 bases separated the two germline ends.

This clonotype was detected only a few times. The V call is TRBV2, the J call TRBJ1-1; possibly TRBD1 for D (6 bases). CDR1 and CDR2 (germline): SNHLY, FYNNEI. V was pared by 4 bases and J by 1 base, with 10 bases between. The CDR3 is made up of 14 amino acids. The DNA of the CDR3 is TGTGCCAGCAGTGTTGGGACAAAGAACACTGAAGCTTTCTTT. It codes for CASSVGTKNTEAFF.

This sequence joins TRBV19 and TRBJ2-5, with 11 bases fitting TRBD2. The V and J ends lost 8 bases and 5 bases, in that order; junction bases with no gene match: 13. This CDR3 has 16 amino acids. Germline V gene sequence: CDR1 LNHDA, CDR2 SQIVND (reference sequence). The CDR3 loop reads CASGSLAGGPRETQYF. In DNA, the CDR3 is TGTGCCAGTGGCAGTTTAGCGGGAGGGCCGAGGGAGACCCAGTACTTC.

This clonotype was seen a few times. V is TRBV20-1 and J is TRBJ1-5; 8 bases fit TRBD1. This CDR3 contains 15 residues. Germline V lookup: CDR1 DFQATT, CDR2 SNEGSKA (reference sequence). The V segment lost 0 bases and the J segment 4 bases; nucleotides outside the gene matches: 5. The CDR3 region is CSAREGTGDNQPQHF. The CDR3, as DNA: TGCAGTGCTAGAGAGGGGACAGGCGATAATCAGCCCCAGCATTTT.

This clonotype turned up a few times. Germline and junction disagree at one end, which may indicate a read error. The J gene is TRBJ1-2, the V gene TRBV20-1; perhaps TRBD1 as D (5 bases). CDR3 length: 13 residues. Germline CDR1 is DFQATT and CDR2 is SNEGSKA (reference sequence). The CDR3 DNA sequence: TGCAGTGCTGGAGAGAGGGGTCTTTATGGCTACACCTTC. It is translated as CSAGERGLYGYTF.

The DNA for the CDR3 is TGCGCCAGCAGCAGGGGGACAGGGGATGAAAAACTGTTTTTT. This sequence encodes CASSRGTGDEKLFF. The genes are TRBV5-1 and TRBJ1-4; 10 nucleotides align to TRBD1. Germline CDR1 and CDR2: SGHRS and YFSETQ. The CDR3 runs to 14 residues. The J segment lost 6 bases and the V segment lost 4 bases, leaving 3 bases of the junction unmatched.

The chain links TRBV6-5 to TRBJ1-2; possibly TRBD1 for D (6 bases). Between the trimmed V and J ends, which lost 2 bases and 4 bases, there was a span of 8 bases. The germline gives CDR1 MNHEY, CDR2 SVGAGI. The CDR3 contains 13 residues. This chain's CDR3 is CASSYGQSYGYTF. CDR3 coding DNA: TGTGCCAGCAGTTACGGACAGTCCTATGGCTACACCTTC.

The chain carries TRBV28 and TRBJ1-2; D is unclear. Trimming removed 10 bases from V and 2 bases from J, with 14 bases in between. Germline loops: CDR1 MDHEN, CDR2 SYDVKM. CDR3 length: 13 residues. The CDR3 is CATQRPPNYGYTF. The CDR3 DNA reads TGTGCCACTCAGAGACCGCCAAACTATGGCTACACCTTC.

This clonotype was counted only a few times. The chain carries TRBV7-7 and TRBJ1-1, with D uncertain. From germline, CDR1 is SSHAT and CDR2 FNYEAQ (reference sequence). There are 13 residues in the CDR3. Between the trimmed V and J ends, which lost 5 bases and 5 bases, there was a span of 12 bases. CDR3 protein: CASSGSLGTEAFF. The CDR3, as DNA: TGTGCCAGCAGCGGCAGCTTGGGGACTGAAGCTTTCTTT.

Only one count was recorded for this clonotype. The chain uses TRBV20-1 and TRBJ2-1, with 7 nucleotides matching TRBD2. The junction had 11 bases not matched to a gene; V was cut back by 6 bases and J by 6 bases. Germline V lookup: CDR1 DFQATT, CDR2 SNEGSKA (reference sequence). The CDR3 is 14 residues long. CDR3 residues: CSAGEGPPINEQFF. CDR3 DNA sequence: TGCAGTGCCGGGGAGGGACCTCCAATCAATGAGCAGTTCTTC.

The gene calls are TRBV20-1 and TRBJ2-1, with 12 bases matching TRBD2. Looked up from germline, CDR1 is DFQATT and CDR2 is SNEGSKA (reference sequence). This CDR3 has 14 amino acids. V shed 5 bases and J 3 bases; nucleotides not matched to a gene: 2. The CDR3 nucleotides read TGCAGTGCTCGGACTAGCGGGGACTACAATGAGCAGTTCTTC. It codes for CSARTSGDYNEQFF.

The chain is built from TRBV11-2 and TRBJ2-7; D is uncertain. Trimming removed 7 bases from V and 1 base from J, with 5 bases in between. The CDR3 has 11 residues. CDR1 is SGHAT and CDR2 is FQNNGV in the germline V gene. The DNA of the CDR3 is TGTGCCAGCACCCATTCCTACGAGCAGTACTTC. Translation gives CASTHSYEQYF.

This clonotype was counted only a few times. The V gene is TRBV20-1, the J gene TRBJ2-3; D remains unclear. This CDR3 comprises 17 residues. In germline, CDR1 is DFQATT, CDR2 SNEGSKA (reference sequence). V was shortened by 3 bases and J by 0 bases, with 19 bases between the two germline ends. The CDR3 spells CSARISWAGGSTDTQYF. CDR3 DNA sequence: TGCAGTGCTAGGATCTCGTGGGCAGGTGGTAGCACAGATACGCAGTATTTT.

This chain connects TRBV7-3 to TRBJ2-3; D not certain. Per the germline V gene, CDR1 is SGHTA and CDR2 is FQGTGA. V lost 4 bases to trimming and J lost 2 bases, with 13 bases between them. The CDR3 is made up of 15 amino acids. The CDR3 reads CASSYLGGDTDTQYF. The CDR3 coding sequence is TGTGCCAGCAGCTACCTAGGCGGAGACACAGATACGCAGTATTTT.

CDR3 coding DNA: TGCGCCAGCAGCTTGGACAGATTGAACACTGAAGCTTTCTTT. Its protein product is CASSLDRLNTEAFF. The chain combines TRBV5-1 with TRBJ1-1; D remains ambiguous. V lost 0 bases and J lost 0, with 6 bases in between. Germline V CDR1 and CDR2: SGHRS, YFSETQ. There are 14 residues in the CDR3.

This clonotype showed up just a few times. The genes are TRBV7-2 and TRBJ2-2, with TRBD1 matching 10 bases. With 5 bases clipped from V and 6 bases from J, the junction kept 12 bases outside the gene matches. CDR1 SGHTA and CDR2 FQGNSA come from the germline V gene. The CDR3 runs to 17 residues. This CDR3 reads CASSRRLGQGSAGELFF. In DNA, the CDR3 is TGTGCCAGCAGCCGACGGCTGGGACAGGGGTCCGCCGGGGAGCTGTTTTTT.

CDR3 sequence: CASSSTLSLEGKSEQYF. DNA for the CDR3: TGTGCCAGCAGCTCAACACTTAGCCTGGAAGGCAAAAGCGAGCAGTACTTC. This rearrangement joins TRBV7-9 to TRBJ2-7, with unresolved D. This CDR3 has 17 amino acids. Germline CDR1 and CDR2: SEHNR and FQNEAQ (reference sequence). Trimming stripped 4 bases from V and 6 bases from J, with 25 bases between.